The T cell receptor (beta chain) described here comes from a study of radiation and T cells in renal cell carcinoma. TCRdb keeps only in-frame clones here, not all; method: immunoSEQ multiplex PCR. This table has roughly 100,000 clones, 86% appearing once. Time point described: baseline pretreatment blood. As to treatment: 15 Gy SBRT to primary tumor, nephrectomy 4 weeks later. Radiation-treated patients gave blood at baseline, week 2 and week 4. This renal cell carcinoma was of the clear cell type. The CDR3 is made up of 14 amino acids. V was shortened by 3 bases and J by 6 bases, with 11 bases between the two germline ends. Germline lookup yields CDR1 MRHNA and CDR2 SNTAGT.

This chain links TRBV6-4 with TRBJ2-2; the D call may be TRBD1 or TRBD2 (5 bases each). The sample consisted of blood, taken from a patient whose treatment included radiotherapy and nephrectomy. The sequence was collected from a man aged 50 to 59 with renal cell carcinoma. CDR3 loop: CASSEDGAAGELFF. The DNA for the CDR3 is TGTGCCAGCAGTGAAGACGGGGCAGCCGGGGAGCTGTTTTTT.